These 27 T cell receptor beta chains were sequenced from one sample in a study of T-cell memory formation after mild COVID-19. TCRdb used MiXCR to reprocess the 5' RACE reads, holding one entry per CDR3 protein. The sample yields about 110,000 distinct CDR3 sequences, about a sixth seen once. The specimen sequenced was PBMCs or a T cell subset sorted from them (not recorded which). These receptors all come from an adult woman who had mild COVID-19 (a few samples of this study predate the infection). Cell type and time point are not known.

The rearrangement uses TRBV30 and TRBJ1-5; D is unresolved. The CDR3 has 12 residues. Trimming took off 3 bases at V and 3 bases at J, with 6 bases between the two ends. Germline V gene lookup returns CDR1 GTSNPN and CDR2 SVGIG (reference sequence). CDR3 sequence: CAWSSHNQPQHF. CDR3 nucleotides: TGTGCCTGGAGCTCACACAATCAGCCCCAGCATTTT.

The genes are TRBV6-1 and TRBJ1-5; unclear D gene. V shed 1 base and J shed 3 bases, with 7 bases lying between them. CDR1 is MNHNS, CDR2 SASEGT, per germline. The CDR3 extends over 14 amino acids. The CDR3 sequence: CASSEVGNNQPQHF. The CDR3 region has the DNA TGTGCCAGCAGTGAAGTGGGCAACAATCAGCCCCAGCATTTT.

V is TRBV9 and J is TRBJ1-1; 8 bases are a match to TRBD1. V was clipped by 0 bases and J by 5 bases; unmatched bases: 12. The germline V gene has CDR1 SGDLS and CDR2 YYNGEE. The CDR3 contains 17 residues. The CDR3 spells CASSVVMENRGLTEAFF. DNA for the CDR3: TGTGCCAGCAGCGTAGTGATGGAGAACAGGGGGTTAACTGAAGCTTTCTTT.

The chain recombines TRBV7-6 with TRBJ2-1; 11 nucleotides line up with TRBD2. Germline CDR1 reads SGHVS; CDR2 reads FNYEAQ. J lost 9 bases, V lost 1 base, and 5 bases had no gene match. The CDR3 runs to 15 residues. CDR3 DNA: TGTGCCAGCAGCTTAGTTAGCGGGGGGGCCGGTGAGCAGTTCTTC. Translated, it gives CASSLVSGGAGEQFF.

This clonotype was observed a few times. The genes are TRBV19 and TRBJ2-2; TRBD2 matches 8 bases. V lost 3 bases to trimming and J lost 2 bases; unmatched junction nucleotides: 2. Germline CDR1 reads LNHDA; CDR2 reads SQIVND (reference sequence). This CDR3 region has 15 residues. CDR3 nucleotide sequence: TGTGCCAGTAGTATCACTAGCGGAAACACCGGGGAGCTGTTTTTT. Its protein product is CASSITSGNTGELFF. Full variable domain (rest looked up from reference TRBV19 and TRBJ2-2): DGGITQSPKYLFRKEGQNVTLSCEQNLNHDAMYWYRQDPGQGLRLIYYSQIVNDFQKGDIAEGYSVSREKKESFPLTVTSAQKNPTAFYLCASSITSGNTGELFFGEGSRLTVL.

This clonotype was picked up a small number of times. The gene calls are TRBV27 and TRBJ2-7; D is ambiguous. This CDR3 comprises 14 residues. CDR1 and CDR2 (germline): MNHEY, SMNVEV (reference sequence). The V and J ends lost 0 bases and 3 bases respectively, with 9 bases between them. In DNA form, the CDR3 reads TGTGCCAGCAGTTTATCGAGGCAGAACTACGAGCAGTACTTC. Encoded protein: CASSLSRQNYEQYF.

The chain combines TRBV6-5 with TRBJ1-5, with D tentatively TRBD1 (6 bases). The CDR3 is 14 residues long. The germline gives CDR1 MNHEY, CDR2 SVGAGI. Trimming pared 6 bases from V and 4 bases from J, leaving 13 bases between. The CDR3: CASRPQGPNQPQHF. The CDR3, as DNA: TGTGCCAGCAGACCCCAGGGGCCGAATCAGCCCCAGCATTTT.

This clonotype was observed at least ten times. V is TRBV7-9 and J is TRBJ2-5; TRBD2 matches 11 bases. CDR1 and CDR2 from the germline V gene are SEHNR and FQNEAQ (reference sequence). This CDR3 contains 16 residues. After removal of 2 bases from V and 4 bases from J, the junction contained 6 bases not matched to a gene. The CDR3 bases are TGTGCCAGCAGCTTAATCCGTGGACTAGCGGGAGAGACCCAGTACTTC. This translates into CASSLIRGLAGETQYF.

This clonotype was counted between two and nine times. V and J are TRBV5-8 and TRBJ2-7; 7 bases are a match to TRBD2. This CDR3 has 17 amino acids. The germline V gene has CDR1 SGHTS and CDR2 YDEGEE. V shed 0 bases and J 3 bases; nucleotides not matched to a gene: 12. In DNA form, the CDR3 reads TGTGCCAGCAGCTTGGGAGGAGTGCGGGGGAGTTACTACGAGCAGTACTTC. As protein: CASSLGGVRGSYYEQYF.

This clonotype has more than one count but fewer than ten. This chain links TRBV11-2 with TRBJ2-1, with D uncertain. V dropped 1 base and J dropped 3 bases, with 4 bases sitting between them. Germline V gene sequence: CDR1 SGHAT, CDR2 FQNNGV. The CDR3 sequence is 13 residues long. This CDR3 reads CASSLVYYNEQFF. The CDR3 region has the DNA TGTGCCAGCAGCTTAGTTTACTACAATGAGCAGTTCTTC.

This clonotype was counted a few times. The chain employs TRBV20-1 and TRBJ2-3; 7 nucleotides align to TRBD1. Germline loops: CDR1 DFQATT, CDR2 SNEGSKA (reference sequence). The CDR3 loop spans 15 amino acids. The V and J ends lost 5 bases and 0 bases, in that order; junction bases with no gene match: 8. The CDR3 here is CSAPTGPPSTDTQYF. Here the CDR3 DNA reads TGCAGTGCTCCGACAGGGCCTCCTAGCACAGATACGCAGTATTTT.

J is TRBJ2-2 and V is TRBV7-3; no reliable D call. The CDR3 covers 17 residues. V lost 4 bases and J lost 3, with 18 bases in between. Germline values: CDR1 SGHTA, CDR2 FQGTGA. CDR3 residues: CASSSSTLRLDTGELFF. Here the CDR3 DNA reads TGTGCCAGCAGCTCATCGACATTACGTCTGGACACCGGGGAGCTGTTTTTT.

The chain combines TRBV2 with TRBJ1-6, with a possible D match to TRBD1 (5 bases). Trimming took off 6 bases at V and 10 bases at J, with 13 bases between the two ends. This CDR3 has 13 residues. Germline V gene sequence: CDR1 SNHLY, CDR2 FYNNEI. As DNA, the CDR3 is TGTGCCAGCAGGGTAGAACGGGACTCACCCCTCCACTTT. Translated: CASRVERDSPLHF.

This clonotype was detected only a few times. The chain recombines TRBV29-1 with TRBJ2-5, with 9 bases that match TRBD1. CDR3 size: 11 residues. The germline gives CDR1 SQVTM, CDR2 ANQGSEA. V gave up 7 bases and J gave up 7 bases; unmatched junction bases: 4. The CDR3 nucleotides are TGCAGCGCTTTGGACAGGGGGACCCAGTACTTC. Translating gives CSALDRGTQYF.

With respect to this clonotype: An end of the junction does not agree with germline; a read error may underlie this. This rearrangement joins TRBV12-3 or TRBV12-4 to TRBJ2-2; D remains ambiguous. The CDR3 contains 14 residues. The CDR3, as DNA: TGTGCCAGCAGCTTAGACGGGAACACCGGGGAGCTGTTTTTT. Its translation is CASSLDGNTGELFF.

This chain connects TRBV7-9 to TRBJ2-7; the D gene is possibly TRBD1 (5 bases). CDR3 length equals 12 residues. Between the trimmed V and J ends, which lost 6 bases and 7 bases, there was a span of 13 bases. Germline CDR1 SEHNR, CDR2 FQNEAQ (reference sequence). The CDR3 loop is CASSTQGWEQYF. CDR3 DNA sequence: TGTGCCAGCAGTACCCAGGGATGGGAGCAGTACTTC.

The rearrangement links TRBV9 to TRBJ2-7, with 8 positions matching TRBD2. The germline V gene encodes CDR1 SGDLS and CDR2 YYNGEE. After removal of 0 bases from V and 2 bases from J, the junction contained 4 bases not matched to a gene. CDR3 length: 15 residues. The CDR3 DNA is TGTGCCAGCAGCGTAGAAGCGGGGGACACCTACGAGCAGTACTTC. Translation: CASSVEAGDTYEQYF. The full variable domain, with the rest looked up from reference TRBV9 and TRBJ2-7, is DSGVTQTPKHLITATGQRVTLRCSPRSGDLSVYWYQQSLDQGLQFLIQYYNGEERAKGNILERFSAQQFPDLHSELNLSSLELGDSALYFCASSVEAGDTYEQYFGPGTRLTVT.

The gene calls are TRBV6-5 and TRBJ1-1, with a possible D match to TRBD1 (6 bases). The CDR3 spans 11 residues. Germline CDR1 reads MNHEY; CDR2 reads SVGAGI. Trimming took 11 bases from V and 5 from J, leaving 12 bases between them. The CDR3: CAAAGVTEAFF. The CDR3 nucleotides read TGTGCCGCAGCAGGGGTGACTGAAGCTTTCTTT.

The V gene is TRBV9, the J gene TRBJ2-5, with D uncertain. Trimming shortened V by 3 bases and J by 5 bases, and 23 bases separated the two germline ends. Germline V gene data show CDR1 as SGDLS and CDR2 as YYNGEE. The CDR3 loop spans 17 amino acids. CDR3 sequence (DNA): TGTGCCAGCAGCGCAATCGACGTTCCGCATCCCGGGGAGACCCAGTACTTC. It codes for CASSAIDVPHPGETQYF.

The chain recombines TRBV9 with TRBJ2-3; 10 positions match TRBD2. Germline V gene sequence: CDR1 SGDLS, CDR2 YYNGEE. The CDR3 is 14 amino acids. Trimming removed 6 bases from V and 2 bases from J; junction bases left unmatched: 3. The CDR3 DNA sequence: TGTGCCAGCACTAGCGGGGGACCCACAGATACGCAGTATTTT. As protein: CASTSGGPTDTQYF. The full variable domain, completed using reference TRBV9 and TRBJ2-3, is DSGVTQTPKHLITATGQRVTLRCSPRSGDLSVYWYQQSLDQGLQFLIQYYNGEERAKGNILERFSAQQFPDLHSELNLSSLELGDSALYFCASTSGGPTDTQYFGPGTRLTVL.

The V gene is TRBV11-2, the J gene TRBJ1-1, with D uncertain. V lost 2 bases to trimming and J lost 2 bases, with 12 bases between them. Germline V CDR1 and CDR2: SGHAT, FQNNGV. CDR3 length: 15 residues. CDR3 sequence (DNA): TGTGCCAGCAGCTTAACTATTGGAGCAAACACTGAAGCTTTCTTT. Translating gives CASSLTIGANTEAFF.

The J gene is TRBJ2-7, the V gene TRBV20-1, with 14 bases fitting TRBD2. V lost 4 bases and J lost 6; bases outside the gene matches: 11. CDR1 and CDR2 (germline): DFQATT, SNEGSKA (reference sequence). The CDR3 totals 16 residues. CDR3 DNA: TGCAGTGCTAAGGGACTAGCGGGAGTCGCCCCGCTCGAGCAGTACTTC. This translates into CSAKGLAGVAPLEQYF.

This clonotype was counted a few times. This chain connects TRBV11-2 to TRBJ1-1; no definite D call. The V and J ends lost 0 bases and 0 bases respectively, with 11 bases between them. Germline assignment: CDR1 SGHAT and CDR2 FQNNGV. This CDR3 comprises 16 residues. CDR3 coding DNA: TGTGCCAGCAGCTTAGAACCCAATGGGGTGAACACTGAAGCTTTCTTT. Amino acids: CASSLEPNGVNTEAFF.

The chain has TRBV6-5 and TRBJ1-1, with TRBD1 as a possible D gene (6 bases). The CDR3 runs 14 residues. V was cut by 6 bases and J by 4 bases, with 15 bases left in between. CDR1 MNHEY and CDR2 SVGAGI come from the germline V gene. This chain's CDR3 is CASSSGAWGTEAFF. Here the CDR3 DNA reads TGTGCCAGCAGCTCGGGGGCATGGGGCACTGAAGCTTTCTTT.

This clonotype occurred many times. The chain employs TRBV7-6 and TRBJ1-1, with a weak D call TRBD1 (6 bases). The germline V gene has CDR1 SGHVS and CDR2 FNYEAQ. The CDR3 spans 16 residues. V shed 5 bases and J shed 4 bases, with 20 bases lying between them. The CDR3 nucleotides are TGTGCCAGCAGCCCCGGGGTGCGGGGGGCAATCACTGAAGCTTTCTTT. Protein product: CASSPGVRGAITEAFF.

This chain joins TRBV9 and TRBJ2-3; 7 nucleotides align to TRBD2. The J segment lost 6 bases and the V segment lost 3 bases, leaving 10 bases of the junction unmatched. Germline V gene sequence: CDR1 SGDLS, CDR2 YYNGEE. The CDR3 loop spans 15 amino acids. DNA for the CDR3: TGTGCCAGCAGCGGCGACGGGGGGACTACGGATACGCAGTATTTT. It specifies CASSGDGGTTDTQYF.

This clonotype was seen only a few times. V is TRBV11-2 and J is TRBJ2-7; 10 bases are shared with TRBD2. V gave up 1 base and J gave up 3 bases; unmatched junction bases: 6. CDR1 and CDR2 from the germline V gene are SGHAT and FQNNGV. CDR3 length: 16 residues. The CDR3, as DNA: TGTGCCAGCAGCTTAGTGACTAGCGGGCCGCACTACGAGCAGTACTTC. Its translation: CASSLVTSGPHYEQYF.